Listed below are T cell receptor beta chains from one sample, sequenced in a study of a mutant IDH1 vaccine in newly diagnosed glioma. These TCRs' antigens remain unknown. The assay was immunoSEQ multiplex PCR, and TCRdb's table has in-frame clones only and misses some. Among about 52,000 clones listed, around 90% were seen once. The sequences come from PBMCs, collected from a glioma patient whose treatment included an IDH1 peptide vaccine. Every receptor here comes from a man over 45 with glioma. CDR3s include the opening cysteine and the closing phenylalanine or tryptophan. A D gene is named only where the DNA matches it firmly. The size of a clone is reported for some rows only, either as once, few or many, or as a class for expanded clones.

TRBJ2-1 TRBV6-4 NA few TGTGCCAGCAGTCCAGAGGACAGCTCCTACAATGAGCAGTTCTTC CASSPEDSSYNEQFF
TRBJ1-6 TRBV6-1 NA NA TGTGCGGTCCCTTATAGCTCCTATAATTCACCCCTCCACTTT CAVPYSSYNSPLHF
TRBJ1-2 TRBV5-6 NA once TGTGCCAGCAGCTTGGGTGGAGCTAACTATGGCTACACCTTC CASSLGGANYGYTF
TRBJ2-5 TRBV9 NA NA TGTGCCAGCAGCGTAGTGGGCAGGGACAATCAAGAGACCCAGTACTTC CASSVVGRDNQETQYF
TRBJ1-1 TRBV14 NA NA TGTGCCAGCAGCCAAGGGCGGGGGAGAGCTGAAGCTTTCTTT CASSQGRGRAEAFF
TRBJ1-2 TRBV30 TRBD1 NA TGTGCCTGGAGGGAGGACAGGGAAATTGATGGCTACACCTTC CAWREDREIDGYTF
TRBJ1-2 TRBV14 NA NA TGTGCCAGCAGCAAAAGGGATAAAGGTCTATTCTATGGCTACACCTTC CASSKRDKGLFYGYTF
TRBJ2-5 TRBV6-1 TRBD2 NA TGTGCCAGCATGAGCGCTAGCGGGGGAAGCGAGACCCAGTACTTC CASMSASGGSETQYF
TRBJ2-1 TRBV6-5 NA NA TGTGCCAGCAGTCGATCTCTTTACAATGAGCAGTTCTTC CASSRSLYNEQFF
TRBJ2-7 TRBV11-2 NA NA TGTGCCAGCAGCTTAGATATGGGGGAGTTACCTAGAGAGCAGTACTTC CASSLDMGELPREQYF
TRBJ2-7 TRBV27 TRBD2 NA TGTGCCAGCAGTTTCGTAGCGGGAGAGTACGAGCAGTACTTC CASSFVAGEYEQYF
TRBJ2-3 TRBV30 NA NA TGTGCCTGGAGTGTAAGGGGCACAGATACGCAGTATTTT CAWSVRGTDTQYF
TRBJ2-3 TRBV5-8 NA NA TGTGCCAGCAGCCAGGGTGGCTATTCTAGCACAGATACGCAGTATTTT CASSQGGYSSTDTQYF
TRBJ2-3 TRBV9 NA NA TGTGCCAGCAGCGTAGAGACGGGGTTTGATACGCAGTATTTT CASSVETGFDTQYF
TRBJ2-5 TRBV5-6 TRBD2 NA TGTGCCAGCAGCCCAGGACTAGCGGAGGGGGCGGCCCAGTACTTC CASSPGLAEGAAQYF
TRBJ2-1 TRBV5-1 NA NA TGCGCCAGCAGCTTGGGGTTGTATGAGCAGTTCTTC CASSLGLYEQFF
TRBJ1-1 TRBV6-5 NA NA TGTGCCAGCAGTTACGAGAGGAGAGCCCTTGAAGCTTTCTTT CASSYERRALEAFF
TRBJ2-5 TRBV5-6 TRBD1 NA TGTGCCAGCAGCTCCCCGACAGGGGTAGAGACCCAGTACTTC CASSSPTGVETQYF
TRBJ1-3 TRBV6-5 NA NA TGTGCCAGCAGGGCCGGAGATGGAAACACCATATATTTT CASRAGDGNTIYF
TRBJ1-5 TRBV15 NA NA TGTGCCACCAGCAGAGATGGCAGGAGCAATCAGCCCCAGCATTTT CATSRDGRSNQPQHF
TRBJ2-4 TRBV7-2 NA NA TGTGCCAGCAGCATCCCAGGGATAAACATTCAGTACTTC CASSIPGINIQYF
TRBJ2-5 TRBV11-3 NA NA TGTGCCAGCAGCTCCCGCCGGGGCGGGACCCAGTACTTC CASSSRRGGTQYF
TRBJ1-5 TRBV4-1 NA NA TGCGCCAGCAGCCAATATGACAGAGACAATCAGCCCCAGCATTTT CASSQYDRDNQPQHF
TRBJ1-5 TRBV19 NA NA TGTGCCAGTAGTAACCCGGGAGAACAGGTCAATCAGCCCCAGCATTTT CASSNPGEQVNQPQHF
TRBJ2-3 TRBV28 TRBD1 NA TGTGCCAGCAGTTTAGGACAGGAGTCACGAGATACGCAGTATTTT CASSLGQESRDTQYF
TRBJ2-7 TRBV27 TRBD2 NA TGTGCCAGCAGTTTATCGGGGATTAGCGGGAGTTCCTACGAGCAGTACTTC CASSLSGISGSSYEQYF
TRBJ2-1 TRBV7-9 NA NA TGTGCCAGCAGCCCCTGGGATGAGCAGTTCTTC CASSPWDEQFF
TRBJ2-3 TRBV2 TRBD1 NA TGTGCCAGCAGTGAACAGGGGGTGGACACAGATACGCAGTATTTT CASSEQGVDTDTQYF
TRBJ2-3 TRBV5-4 TRBD2 NA TGTGCCAGCAGCTTGCGGCTAGCGGGAAGCACAGATACGCAGTATTTT CASSLRLAGSTDTQYF
TRBJ2-7 TRBV4-1 TRBD1 NA TGCGCCAGCAGCCGAGGCCGGGACAGGGCCTACTACGAGCAGTACTTC CASSRGRDRAYYEQYF
TRBJ2-3 TRBV7-9 NA NA TGTGCCAGCAGCCCTAGGCGGGGAGGAGATACGCAGTATTTT CASSPRRGGDTQYF
TRBJ1-2 TRBV5-1 NA NA TGCGCCAGCAGCTTGAGAGTCGGAGGGTATGGCTACACCTTC CASSLRVGGYGYTF
TRBJ2-1 TRBV6-6 TRBD2 NA TGTGCCAGCAGTTACGGGGGAGGGACCTACAATGAGCAGTTCTTC CASSYGGGTYNEQFF
TRBJ1-1 TRBV28 NA few TGTGCCAGCAGTTCCGCGTTAGGGGTTGCAGCTTTCTTT CASSSALGVAAFF
TRBJ1-3 TRBV5-8 NA NA TGTGCCAGCAGCTTCAAGGGACAAGGGGACACCATATATTTT CASSFKGQGDTIYF
TRBJ2-7 TRBV10-1 NA NA TGCGCCAGCAGTGAGTCTACAGGGCGGTACGAGCAGTACTTC CASSESTGRYEQYF
TRBJ2-7 TRBV7-9 NA few TGTGCCAGCAGCTTAGTGACGGCCAGCTCCTACGAGCAGTACTTC CASSLVTASSYEQYF
TRBJ1-1 TRBV2 NA NA TGTGCCAGCAGTGGGGACACGAACACTGAAGCTTTCTTT CASSGDTNTEAFF
TRBJ2-1 TRBV29-1 NA NA TGCAGCGTGAAAGGAGGCTCCTACAATGAGCAGTTCTTC CSVKGGSYNEQFF
TRBJ1-1 TRBV7-3 NA NA TGTGCCAGCAGCTTAAATCCGGCATCGGAAGCTTTCTTT CASSLNPASEAFF
TRBJ2-7 TRBV7-8 TRBD1 NA TGTGCCAGCAGTTTAATCCCCCGGGACAGGGCCTACGAGCAGTACTTC CASSLIPRDRAYEQYF
TRBJ2-2 TRBV6-5 TRBD1 NA TGTGCCAGCAGTTACAGACAGGGTGTCACCGGGGAGCTGTTTTTT CASSYRQGVTGELFF
TRBJ1-2 TRBV4-3 NA NA TGCGCCAGCAGCCCAGGCCGGGCGTACTATGGCTACACCTTC CASSPGRAYYGYTF
TRBJ1-1 TRBV6-6 NA NA TGTGCCAGCAGTTATGACGGGTGGGTGGGAGCTTTCTTT CASSYDGWVGAFF
TRBJ2-7 TRBV4-2 NA NA TGTGCCAGCAGCCAAGAGGCAGCGAGGGAGCAGTACTTC CASSQEAAREQYF
TRBJ2-7 TRBV9 TRBD2 NA TGTGCCAGCAGCGTGGCGGGGGGCCGCGGGGTCGAGCAGTACTTC CASSVAGGRGVEQYF
TRBJ1-4 TRBV28 NA NA TGTGCCAGCAGACGGGCAACTAATGAAAAACTGTTTTTT CASRRATNEKLFF
TRBJ1-5 TRBV15 NA NA TGTGCCACCAGCAGAGTTGGTAGGGTGCGGGAGCCCCAGCATTTT CATSRVGRVREPQHF
TRBJ2-4 TRBV4-1 NA NA TGCGCCAGCAGCCAAAGGGGGAAAAACATTCAGTACTTC CASSQRGKNIQYF
TRBJ1-1 TRBV11-2 NA NA TGTGCCAGCACCTTAAACCTGGGGGGGGAGGGGACTGAAGCTTTCTTT CASTLNLGGEGTEAFF
TRBJ2-3 TRBV5-1 NA NA TGCGCCAGCAGCTTGGGCAGAGGGGCAGATACGCAGTATTTT CASSLGRGADTQYF
TRBJ1-2 TRBV5-5 NA NA TGTGCCAGCAGCTTGGACAACTATGGCTACACCTTC CASSLDNYGYTF
TRBJ2-1 TRBV6-5 NA once TGTGCCAGCAGTTCGGGCGGCCCCCCCTACAATGAGCAGTTCTTC CASSSGGPPYNEQFF
TRBJ2-3 TRBV29-1 TRBD1 NA TGCAGCGTTACCTCGGGACAGGGAACAGATACGCAGTATTTT CSVTSGQGTDTQYF
TRBJ2-5 TRBV7-3 NA once TGTGCCAGCAGCCCAGGGACCAACACCCAAGAGACCCAGTACTTC CASSPGTNTQETQYF